This T cell receptor beta chain was sequenced during a study of shared clonotypes between healthy human individuals. For the study at large: Each donor had three CD4 naive, three CD4 memory, two CD8 naive and one CD8 memory plate.

Only CD45RO-negative cells positively selected for CCR7 counted as naive CD8 cells, so terminally differentiated effector memory CD45RA+ cells were excluded. General study points: Limited genetic and exposure-history diversity came from having few donors. Researchers found naive subsets generally carried larger estimated richness than memory subsets. Clonotypes not shared had lower generation probabilities than those common to all four donors.

V was pared by 3 bases and J by 3 bases, with 5 bases of the junction left unmatched. The CDR3 loop spans 15 amino acids. Germline V lookup: CDR1 MNHEY, CDR2 SMNVEV (reference sequence). As regards this clone: The antigen is not known.

Libraries were prepared by immunoSEQ multiplex PCR; TCRdb keeps only in-frame clonotypes and omits some of them. The table lists more than 2 million clones, approximately 95% of them singletons. The material sequenced was naive CD8+ T cells sorted from blood. This sequence joins TRBV27 and TRBJ2-3; 8 bases fit TRBD2. The clonotype comes from a man younger than 30 in good health. Written as DNA, the CDR3 is TGTGCCAGCAGTTTGGTAGCGGGGTTGACAGATACGCAGTATTTT. Its protein is CASSLVAGLTDTQYF.